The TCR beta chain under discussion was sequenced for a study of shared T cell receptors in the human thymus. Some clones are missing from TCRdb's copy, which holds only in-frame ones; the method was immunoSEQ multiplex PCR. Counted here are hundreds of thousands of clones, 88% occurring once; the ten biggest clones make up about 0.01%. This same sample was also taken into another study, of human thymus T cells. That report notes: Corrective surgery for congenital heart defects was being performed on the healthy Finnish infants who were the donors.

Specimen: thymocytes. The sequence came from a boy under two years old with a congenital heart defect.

The CDR3 sequence is CASRTLGLASRGRETQYF. The DNA for the CDR3 is TGTGCCAGCAGGACCCTGGGACTAGCGAGCAGGGGTAGGGAGACCCAGTACTTC. This chain uses TRBV13 with TRBJ2-5; the match to TRBD2 covers 10 bases. V lost 6 bases and J lost 5; bases outside the gene matches: 18. In germline, CDR1 is PRHDT, CDR2 FYEKMQ (reference sequence). This CDR3 spans 18 amino acids.